A single sample is the source of the 19 T cell receptor beta chains below, sequenced in a study of shared clonotypes between healthy human individuals. The protocol was immunoSEQ multiplex PCR, while the TCRdb copy is restricted to in-frame clones and leaves out a portion. Among under 2,000,000 clones listed, about 95% were seen once. Positively selected for CCR7, the CD45RO-negative cells used as naive CD8 cells excluded terminally differentiated effector memory CD45RA+ cells. Source material: naive CD8+ T cells sorted from blood. These receptors were obtained from a man aged 18 to 30 in good health.

This clone was recorded once. The gene calls are TRBV21-1 and TRBJ2-2; TRBD2, the D gene given by the table, was not confirmed from the DNA. TRBV21-1 is an annotated pseudogene. There are 12 residues in the CDR3. DNA for the CDR3: TGTGCCAGCAGTGAGTACACCGGGGAGCTGTTTTTT. This translates into CASSEYTGELFF.

The V call is TRBV7-9, the J call TRBJ1-1, with D tentatively TRBD1 (6 bases). The V gene lost 2 bases and the J gene lost 4 bases, with 17 bases spanning the gap. This CDR3 comprises 16 residues. CDR1 is SEHNR, CDR2 FQNEAQ, per germline (reference sequence). CDR3 DNA sequence: TGTGCCAGCAGCTTAAGGGACAACCCTAGGTCCACTGAAGCTTTCTTT. Translating it yields CASSLRDNPRSTEAFF. The full variable domain, completed using reference TRBV7-9 and TRBJ1-1, is DTGVSQNPRHKITKRGQNVTFRCDPISEHNRLYWYRQTLGQGPEFLTYFQNEAQLEKSRLLSDRFSAERPKGSFSTLEIQRTEQGDSAMYLCASSLRDNPRSTEAFFGQGTRLTVV.

The chain combines TRBV5-4 with TRBJ2-5; TRBD2 agrees at 8 bases. Unmatched junction bases numbered 7, after V lost 4 bases and J lost 5 bases. The CDR3 contains 14 residues. The germline gives CDR1 SGHNT, CDR2 YYREEE (reference sequence). The CDR3 region is CASSVRGGSETQYF. The CDR3 nucleotides are TGTGCCAGCAGCGTTCGGGGGGGGTCCGAGACCCAGTACTTC.

The chain links TRBV6-5 to TRBJ2-2; no firm D call. The germline V gene has CDR1 MNHEY and CDR2 SVGAGI. This CDR3 is 14 amino acids long. Trimming cost V 2 bases and J 8 bases, with 12 bases left between them. CDR3 in DNA: TGTGCCAGCAGTTACGCCCTAGGTGTAGGGGAGCTGTTTTTT. Translated, it gives CASSYALGVGELFF.

CDR3 in amino acids: CASSLGGGGYNEQFF. The CDR3, as DNA: TGTGCCAGCAGCTTAGGAGGCGGGGGATACAATGAGCAGTTCTTC. The chain uses TRBV11-2 and TRBJ2-1, with TRBD2 identical over 7 bases. There are 15 residues in the CDR3. CDR1 SGHAT and CDR2 FQNNGV come from the germline V gene. Germline trimming cut 1 base from V and 4 bases from J; bases unmatched to any gene: 4.

This clone was seen only a few times. The same CDR3 also results from other DNA sequences found in this sample. The gene calls are TRBV7-9 and TRBJ2-3; D possibly matches TRBD1 or TRBD2 (6 bases each). The CDR3 has 15 residues. The V end was cut by 6 bases, the J end by 0 bases, with 13 bases between. The germline V gene encodes CDR1 SEHNR and CDR2 FQNEAQ (reference sequence). DNA of the CDR3: TGTGCCAGCAGTCCAACGGGGGCAAGCACAGATACGCAGTATTTT. As protein: CASSPTGASTDTQYF. The complete variable domain, with remaining parts taken from reference TRBV7-9 and TRBJ2-3, reads DTGVSQNPRHKITKRGQNVTFRCDPISEHNRLYWYRQTLGQGPEFLTYFQNEAQLEKSRLLSDRFSAERPKGSFSTLEIQRTEQGDSAMYLCASSPTGASTDTQYFGPGTRLTVL.

The gene calls are TRBV4-1 and TRBJ2-4; either TRBD1 or TRBD2 may supply D (6 bases each). Per germline, CDR1 MGHRA and CDR2 YSYEKL. The CDR3 spans 15 residues. The V end lost 0 bases, the J end lost 6 bases, and 12 bases lay between the germline ends. The CDR3 nucleotides read TGCGCCAGCAGCCAAGATCGGGGGCCCGGAAACATTCAGTACTTC. Amino acid sequence: CASSQDRGPGNIQYF.

Written as DNA, the CDR3 is TGTGCCAGCAGCCCGTCGGGGGACAGCCTCTACGAGCAGTACTTC. It encodes CASSPSGDSLYEQYF. This chain links TRBV27 with TRBJ2-7, with D tentatively TRBD1 (7 bases). This CDR3 region has 15 residues. Germline values: CDR1 MNHEY, CDR2 SMNVEV (reference sequence). The germline V and J ends were trimmed by 6 bases and 3 bases, with 18 bases remaining between them.

The rearrangement joins TRBV19 to TRBJ1-1; possibly TRBD1 for D (6 bases). Germline CDR1 is LNHDA and CDR2 is SQIVND (reference sequence). This CDR3 region has 15 residues. V was cut by 4 bases and J by 3 bases, with 15 bases left in between. CDR3 in DNA: TGTGCCAGTAGTAATTTGCTCGGACAGTACACTGAAGCTTTCTTT. Amino acid sequence: CASSNLLGQYTEAFF.

CDR3 sequence reads: CASSMGTSGSFSYNEQFF. The CDR3 nucleotides read TGTGCCAGCAGCATGGGGACTAGCGGGTCTTTCTCCTACAATGAGCAGTTCTTC. The chain joins TRBV5-6 to TRBJ2-1; the match to TRBD2 covers 12 bases. V was clipped by 4 bases and J by 0 bases; unmatched bases: 8. The CDR3 length is 18 residues. Germline values: CDR1 SGHDT, CDR2 YYEEEE.

This chain joins TRBV7-9 and TRBJ2-7; D is unclear. Germline values: CDR1 SEHNR, CDR2 FQNEAQ (reference sequence). V lost 5 bases, J lost 3 bases, and 11 bases lay in between. There are 13 residues in the CDR3. CDR3 DNA sequence: TGTGCCAGCAGCGCGCCCCATAGCTACGAGCAGTACTTC. Translating gives CASSAPHSYEQYF.

The chain joins TRBV5-1 to TRBJ1-2; a weak D match, TRBD1 (5 bases). The germline V gene encodes CDR1 SGHRS and CDR2 YFSETQ. The V end lost 4 bases, the J end lost 4 bases, and 14 bases lay between the germline ends. There are 14 residues in the CDR3. CDR3 residues: CASSPTGEVYGYTF. Written as DNA, the CDR3 is TGCGCCAGCAGCCCGACGGGGGAGGTCTATGGCTACACCTTC.

This chain connects TRBV27 to TRBJ2-3; TRBD2 matches at 8 bases. CDR1 MNHEY and CDR2 SMNVEV come from the germline V gene (reference sequence). Unmatched junction bases numbered 1, after V lost 2 bases and J lost 3 bases. The length of the CDR3 is 14 residues. CDR3 residues: CASSLERGTDTQYF. DNA for the CDR3: TGTGCCAGCAGTTTAGAGCGGGGGACAGATACGCAGTATTTT.

The CDR3 nucleotides are TGTGCCAGTAGTACCAGTCTGTACCAGCCCCAGCATTTT. This encodes CASSTSLYQPQHF. The chain is built from TRBV19 and TRBJ1-5; D remains ambiguous. The germline V and J ends were trimmed by 4 bases and 7 bases, with 11 bases remaining between them. The CDR3 loop spans 13 amino acids. The germline CDR1 and CDR2 sequences are LNHDA and SQIVND (reference sequence). The full variable domain, its missing parts supplied by reference TRBV19 and TRBJ1-5, is DGGITQSPKYLFRKEGQNVTLSCEQNLNHDAMYWYRQDPGQGLRLIYYSQIVNDFQKGDIAEGYSVSREKKESFPLTVTSAQKNPTAFYLCASSTSLYQPQHFGDGTRLSIL.

Worth noting for this clone: Other DNA sequences within the sample encode an identical CDR3. The V and J genes are TRBV7-6 and TRBJ2-2; TRBD2 matches 7 bases. This CDR3 comprises 14 residues. V gave up 0 bases and J gave up 5 bases; unmatched junction bases: 0. Germline V gene data show CDR1 as SGHVS and CDR2 as FNYEAQ. CDR3: CASSLAGGTGELFF. CDR3 coding DNA: TGTGCCAGCAGCTTAGCGGGGGGGACCGGGGAGCTGTTTTTT.

As for this clone: The same CDR3 is also encoded by other DNA sequences in this sample. The V call is TRBV6-6, the J call TRBJ2-7, with a tentative D call TRBD1 (6 bases). V lost 2 bases, J lost 3 bases, and 11 bases lay in between. The CDR3 is 14 amino acids. Germline CDR1 reads MNHNY; CDR2 reads SVGAGI (reference sequence). The CDR3 is CASSYSGGDYEQYF. Written as DNA, the CDR3 is TGTGCCAGCAGTTACAGTGGGGGCGACTACGAGCAGTACTTC.

V and J are TRBV2 and TRBJ2-4, with D possibly being TRBD1 or TRBD2 (5 bases each). V lost 4 bases to trimming and J lost 0 bases, with 10 bases between them. This CDR3 contains 15 residues. Germline assignment: CDR1 SNHLY and CDR2 FYNNEI. The chain's CDR3 is CASSGEGIAKNIQYF. DNA of the CDR3: TGTGCCAGCAGTGGAGAGGGGATAGCCAAAAACATTCAGTACTTC.

The rearrangement joins TRBV27 to TRBJ1-4; no definite D call. The CDR3 loop spans 15 amino acids. CDR1 is MNHEY and CDR2 is SMNVEV in the germline V gene (reference sequence). V gave up 2 bases and J gave up 0 bases, with 7 bases separating them. The CDR3 spells CASSLSGPTNEKLFF. The CDR3 DNA reads TGTGCCAGCAGTTTAAGTGGGCCAACTAATGAAAAACTGTTTTTT.

The chain couples TRBV7-9 to TRBJ1-1; D is unresolved. V gave up 7 bases and J gave up 1 base, with 4 bases separating them. This CDR3 contains 11 residues. Germline V CDR1 and CDR2: SEHNR, FQNEAQ (reference sequence). CDR3: CASKANTEAFF. Here the CDR3 DNA reads TGTGCCAGCAAGGCGAACACTGAAGCTTTCTTT.